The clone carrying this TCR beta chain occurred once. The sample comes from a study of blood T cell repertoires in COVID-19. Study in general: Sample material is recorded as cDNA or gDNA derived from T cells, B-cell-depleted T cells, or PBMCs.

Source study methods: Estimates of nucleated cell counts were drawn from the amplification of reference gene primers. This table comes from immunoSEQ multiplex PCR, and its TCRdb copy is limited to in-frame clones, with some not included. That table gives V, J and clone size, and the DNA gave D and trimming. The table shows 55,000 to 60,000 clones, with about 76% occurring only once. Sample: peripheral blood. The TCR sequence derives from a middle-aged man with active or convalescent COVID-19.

The CDR3 coding sequence is TGTGCCAGCAGTCGATGGACAGGGGGCGTGGGAGAATACAATCAGCCCCAGCATTTT. It yields the protein CASSRWTGGVGEYNQPQHF. V is TRBV7-8 and J is TRBJ1-5, with 11 bases identical to TRBD1. CDR1 and CDR2 (germline): SGHVS, FQNEAQ. The CDR3 extends over 19 amino acids. Trimming removed 6 bases from V and 3 bases from J; junction bases left unmatched: 16.